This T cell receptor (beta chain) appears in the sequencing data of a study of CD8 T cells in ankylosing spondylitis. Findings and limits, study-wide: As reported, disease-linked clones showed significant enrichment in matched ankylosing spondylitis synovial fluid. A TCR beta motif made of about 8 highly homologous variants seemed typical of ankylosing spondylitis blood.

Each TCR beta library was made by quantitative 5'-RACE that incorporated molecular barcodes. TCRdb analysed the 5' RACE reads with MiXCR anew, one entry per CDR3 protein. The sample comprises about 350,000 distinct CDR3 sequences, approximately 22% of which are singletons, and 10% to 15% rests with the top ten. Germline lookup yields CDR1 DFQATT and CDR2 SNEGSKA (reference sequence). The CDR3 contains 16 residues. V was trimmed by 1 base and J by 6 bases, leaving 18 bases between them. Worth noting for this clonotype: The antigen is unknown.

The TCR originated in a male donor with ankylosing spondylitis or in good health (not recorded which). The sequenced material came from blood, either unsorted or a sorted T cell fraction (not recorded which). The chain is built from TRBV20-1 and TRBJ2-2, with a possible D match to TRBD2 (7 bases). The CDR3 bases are TGCAGTGCTAGAGGCTTGGGGAGGGGGGCAGCCGGGGAGCTGTTTTTT. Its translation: CSARGLGRGAAGELFF.